This entry is about one T cell receptor beta chain. Its antigen remains unknown. Researchers ran the PCR with 60 Vbeta and 13 Jbeta primers. Using immunoSEQ multiplex PCR, the repertoire was profiled, and TCRdb retains in-frame clones only, with some absent. There are around 170,000 clones in the sample; over 70% occur only once, and 3.8% lies in the top ten. Trimming cost V 5 bases and J 8 bases, with 16 bases left between them. CDR3 length equals 14 residues. The germline V gene encodes CDR1 MNHEY and CDR2 SMNVEV (reference sequence). This sample is drawn from a study of cytomegalovirus exposure and HLA in healthy donors. Study conclusions and caveats: Some highly shared sequence variants likely arose as a pipeline artifact. TCR beta V segments were, for the most part, productive about 87% or about 30% of the time in an earlier analysis.

Donors sampled were nominally healthy, though unrecorded immune exposures were likely. The origin of this receptor is a man aged 45 to 65 in good health and CMV-seronegative. Sequences were obtained from PBMCs. This chain joins TRBV27 and TRBJ1-5; D remains unclear. CDR3: CASSPYLNQEPQHF. In nucleotides, the CDR3 is TGTGCCAGCAGTCCCTATTTAAACCAAGAGCCCCAGCATTTT.